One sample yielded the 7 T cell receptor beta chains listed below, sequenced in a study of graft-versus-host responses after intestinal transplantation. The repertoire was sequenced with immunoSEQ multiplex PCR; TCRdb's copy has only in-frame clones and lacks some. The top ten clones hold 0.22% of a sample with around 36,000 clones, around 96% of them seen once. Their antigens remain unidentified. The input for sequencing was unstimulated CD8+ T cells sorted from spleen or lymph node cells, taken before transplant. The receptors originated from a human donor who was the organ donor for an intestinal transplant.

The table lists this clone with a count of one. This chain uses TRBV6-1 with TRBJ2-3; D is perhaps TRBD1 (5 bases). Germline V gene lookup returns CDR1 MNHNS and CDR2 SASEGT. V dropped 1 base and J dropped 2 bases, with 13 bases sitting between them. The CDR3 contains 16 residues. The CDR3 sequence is CASSEGVDRTTDTQYF. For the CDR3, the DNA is TGTGCCAGCAGTGAAGGGGTTGACAGAACCACAGATACGCAGTATTTT.

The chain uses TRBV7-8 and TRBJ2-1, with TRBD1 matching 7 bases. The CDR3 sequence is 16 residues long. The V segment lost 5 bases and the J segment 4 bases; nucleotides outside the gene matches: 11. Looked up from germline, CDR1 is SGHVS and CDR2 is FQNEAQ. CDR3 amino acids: CASSARDRVSYNEQFF. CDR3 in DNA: TGTGCCAGCAGCGCGCGCGACAGGGTTTCGTACAATGAGCAGTTCTTC.

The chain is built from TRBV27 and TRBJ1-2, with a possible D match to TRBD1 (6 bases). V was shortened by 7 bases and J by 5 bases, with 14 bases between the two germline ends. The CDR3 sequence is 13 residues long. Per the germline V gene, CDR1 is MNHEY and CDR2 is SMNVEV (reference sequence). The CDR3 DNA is TGTGCCAGCAAGGGGGGTCCTCCTTATGGCTACACCTTC. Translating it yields CASKGGPPYGYTF.

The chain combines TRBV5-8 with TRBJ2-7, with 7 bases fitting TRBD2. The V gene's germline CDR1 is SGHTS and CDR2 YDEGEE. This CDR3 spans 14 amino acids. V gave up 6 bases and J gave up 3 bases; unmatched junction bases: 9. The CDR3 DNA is TGTGCCAGCACTAGAAGGGAGCGGGACTACGAGCAGTACTTC. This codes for CASTRRERDYEQYF.

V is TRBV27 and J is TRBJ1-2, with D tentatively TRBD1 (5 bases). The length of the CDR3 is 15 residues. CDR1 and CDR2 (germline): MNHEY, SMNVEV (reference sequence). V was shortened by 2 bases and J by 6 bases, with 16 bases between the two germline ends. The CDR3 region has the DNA TGTGCCAGCAGTTTAGTCCTGGGGCGCGAACATGGCTACACCTTC. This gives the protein CASSLVLGREHGYTF.

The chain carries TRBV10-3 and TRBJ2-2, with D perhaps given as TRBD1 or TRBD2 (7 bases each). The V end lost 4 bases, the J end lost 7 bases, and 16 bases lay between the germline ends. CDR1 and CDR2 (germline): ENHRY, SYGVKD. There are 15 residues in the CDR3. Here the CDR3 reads CAISGVTGEGGELFF. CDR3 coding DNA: TGTGCCATCAGTGGAGTAACAGGGGAGGGCGGGGAGCTGTTTTTT.

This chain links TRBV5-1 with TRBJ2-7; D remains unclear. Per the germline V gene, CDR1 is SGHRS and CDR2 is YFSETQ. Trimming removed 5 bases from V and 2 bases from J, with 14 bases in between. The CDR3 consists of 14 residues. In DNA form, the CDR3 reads TGCGCCAGCAGATTGAAGGACGGTACCTACGAGCAGTACTTC. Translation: CASRLKDGTYEQYF. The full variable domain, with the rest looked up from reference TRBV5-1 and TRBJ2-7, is KAGVTQTPRYLIKTRGQQVTLSCSPISGHRSVSWYQQTPGQGLQFLFEYFSETQRNKGNFPGRFSGRQFSNSRSEMNVSTLELGDSALYLCASRLKDGTYEQYFGPGTRLTVT.